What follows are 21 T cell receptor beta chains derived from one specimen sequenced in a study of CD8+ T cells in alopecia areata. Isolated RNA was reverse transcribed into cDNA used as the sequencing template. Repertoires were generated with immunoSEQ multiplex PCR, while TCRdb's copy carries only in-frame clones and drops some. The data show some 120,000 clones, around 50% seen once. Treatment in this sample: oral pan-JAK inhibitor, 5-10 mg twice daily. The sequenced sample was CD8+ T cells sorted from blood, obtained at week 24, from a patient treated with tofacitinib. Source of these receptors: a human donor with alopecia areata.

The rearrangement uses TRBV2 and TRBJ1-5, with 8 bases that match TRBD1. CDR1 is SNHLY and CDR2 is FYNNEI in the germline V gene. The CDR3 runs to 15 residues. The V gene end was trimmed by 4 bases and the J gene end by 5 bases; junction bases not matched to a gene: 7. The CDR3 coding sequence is TGTGCCAGCAGTGGTAGGACAGGGTATGATCAGCCCCAGCATTTT. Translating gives CASSGRTGYDQPQHF.

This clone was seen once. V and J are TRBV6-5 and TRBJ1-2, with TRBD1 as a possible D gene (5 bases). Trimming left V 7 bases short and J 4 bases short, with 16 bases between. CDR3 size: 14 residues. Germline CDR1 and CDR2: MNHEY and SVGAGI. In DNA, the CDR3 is TGTGCCAGCACCTCAGGGAACGTGGTCTATGGCTACACCTTC. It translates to CASTSGNVVYGYTF.

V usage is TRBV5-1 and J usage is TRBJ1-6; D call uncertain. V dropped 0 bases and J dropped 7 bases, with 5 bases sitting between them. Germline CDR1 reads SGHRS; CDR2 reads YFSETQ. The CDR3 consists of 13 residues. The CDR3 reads CASSLDVNSPLHF. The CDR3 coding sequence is TGCGCCAGCAGCTTGGACGTGAATTCACCCCTCCACTTT.

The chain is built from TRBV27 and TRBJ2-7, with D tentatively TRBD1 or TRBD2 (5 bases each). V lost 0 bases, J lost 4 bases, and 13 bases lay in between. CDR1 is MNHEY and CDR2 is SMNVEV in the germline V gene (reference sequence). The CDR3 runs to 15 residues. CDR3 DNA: TGTGCCAGCAGTTTATCGGGGACCGCCGGGTACGAGCAGTACTTC. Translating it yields CASSLSGTAGYEQYF.

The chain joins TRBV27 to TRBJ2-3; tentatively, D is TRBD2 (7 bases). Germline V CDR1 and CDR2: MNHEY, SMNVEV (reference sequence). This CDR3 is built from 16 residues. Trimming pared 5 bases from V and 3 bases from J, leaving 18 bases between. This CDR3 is CASSVGAGALTDTQYF. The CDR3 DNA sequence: TGTGCCAGCAGTGTAGGGGCGGGGGCCTTGACAGATACGCAGTATTTT.

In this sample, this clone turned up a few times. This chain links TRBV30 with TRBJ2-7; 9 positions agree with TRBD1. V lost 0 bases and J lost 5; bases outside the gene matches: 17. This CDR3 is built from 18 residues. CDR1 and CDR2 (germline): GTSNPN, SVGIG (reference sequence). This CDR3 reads CAWSVITAPEGQGDEQYF. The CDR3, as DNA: TGTGCCTGGAGTGTTATAACCGCACCAGAGGGACAGGGAGACGAGCAGTACTTC.

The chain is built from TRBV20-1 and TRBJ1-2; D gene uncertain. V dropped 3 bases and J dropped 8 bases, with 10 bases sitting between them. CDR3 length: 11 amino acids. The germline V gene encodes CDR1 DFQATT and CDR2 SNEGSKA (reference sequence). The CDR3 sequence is CSASPEYGYTF. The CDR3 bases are TGCAGTGCTAGTCCCGAGTACGGCTACACCTTC.

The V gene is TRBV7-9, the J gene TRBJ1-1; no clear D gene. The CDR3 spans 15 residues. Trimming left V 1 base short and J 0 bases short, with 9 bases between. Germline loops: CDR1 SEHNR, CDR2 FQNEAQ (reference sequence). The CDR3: CASSLGSAMNTEAFF. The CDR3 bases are TGTGCCAGCAGCTTAGGGTCCGCCATGAACACTGAAGCTTTCTTT. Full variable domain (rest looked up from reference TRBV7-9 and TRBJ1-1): DTGVSQNPRHKITKRGQNVTFRCDPISEHNRLYWYRQTLGQGPEFLTYFQNEAQLEKSRLLSDRFSAERPKGSFSTLEIQRTEQGDSAMYLCASSLGSAMNTEAFFGQGTRLTVV.

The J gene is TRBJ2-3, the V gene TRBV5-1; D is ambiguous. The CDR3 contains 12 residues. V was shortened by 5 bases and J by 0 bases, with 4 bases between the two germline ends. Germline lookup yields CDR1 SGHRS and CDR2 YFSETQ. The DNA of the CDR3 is TGCGCCAGCAGAGCTAGCACAGATACGCAGTATTTT. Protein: CASRASTDTQYF.

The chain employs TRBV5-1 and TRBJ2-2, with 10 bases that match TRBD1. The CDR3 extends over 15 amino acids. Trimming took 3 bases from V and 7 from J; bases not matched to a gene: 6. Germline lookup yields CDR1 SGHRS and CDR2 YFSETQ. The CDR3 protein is CASSSSGTGVGELFF. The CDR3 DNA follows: TGCGCCAGCAGCTCGTCCGGGACAGGGGTCGGGGAGCTGTTTTTT.

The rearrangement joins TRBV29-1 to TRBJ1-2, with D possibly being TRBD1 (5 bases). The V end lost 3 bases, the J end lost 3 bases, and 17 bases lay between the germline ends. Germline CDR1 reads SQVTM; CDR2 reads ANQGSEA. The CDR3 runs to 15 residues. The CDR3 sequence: CSVEVGRTPYYGYTF. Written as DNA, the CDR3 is TGCAGCGTTGAGGTAGGACGGACACCCTACTATGGCTACACCTTC.

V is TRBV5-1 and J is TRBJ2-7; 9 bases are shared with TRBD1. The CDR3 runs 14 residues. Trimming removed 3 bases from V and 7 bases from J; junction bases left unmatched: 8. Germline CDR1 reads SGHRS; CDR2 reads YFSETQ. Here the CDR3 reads CASSSDRGRWEQYF. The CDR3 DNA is TGCGCCAGCAGCTCGGACAGGGGTCGATGGGAGCAGTACTTC.

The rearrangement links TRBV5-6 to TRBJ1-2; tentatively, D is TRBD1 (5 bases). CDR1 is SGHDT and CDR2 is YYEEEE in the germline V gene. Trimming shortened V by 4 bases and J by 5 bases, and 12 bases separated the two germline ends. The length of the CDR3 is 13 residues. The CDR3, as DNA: TGTGCCAGCAGCCTGGGGGAGGCTTATGGCTACACCTTC. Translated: CASSLGEAYGYTF.

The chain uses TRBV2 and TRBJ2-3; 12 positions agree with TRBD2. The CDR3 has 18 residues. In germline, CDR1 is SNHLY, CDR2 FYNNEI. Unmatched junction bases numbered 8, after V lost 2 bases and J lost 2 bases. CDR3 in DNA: TGTGCCAGCAGTGAATCTCCGGGACTAGCGGGCGTCACAGATACGCAGTATTTT. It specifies CASSESPGLAGVTDTQYF.

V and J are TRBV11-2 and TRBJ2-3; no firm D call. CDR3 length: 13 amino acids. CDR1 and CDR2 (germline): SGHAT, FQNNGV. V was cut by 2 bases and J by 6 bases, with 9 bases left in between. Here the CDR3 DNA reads TGTGCCAGCAGCTTATGGATCCTCGATACGCAGTATTTT. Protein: CASSLWILDTQYF. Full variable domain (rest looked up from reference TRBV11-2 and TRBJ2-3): EAGVAQSPRYKIIEKRQSVAFWCNPISGHATLYWYQQILGQGPKLLIQFQNNGVVDDSQLPKDRFSAERLKGVDSTLKIQPAKLEDSAVYLCASSLWILDTQYFGPGTRLTVL.

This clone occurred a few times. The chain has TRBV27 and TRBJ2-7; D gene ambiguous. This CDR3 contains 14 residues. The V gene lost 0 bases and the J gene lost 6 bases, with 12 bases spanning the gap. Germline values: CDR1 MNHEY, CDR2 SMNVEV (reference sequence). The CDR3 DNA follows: TGTGCCAGCAGTTTATCGACGGGCGGCGGCGAGCAGTACTTC. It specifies CASSLSTGGGEQYF.

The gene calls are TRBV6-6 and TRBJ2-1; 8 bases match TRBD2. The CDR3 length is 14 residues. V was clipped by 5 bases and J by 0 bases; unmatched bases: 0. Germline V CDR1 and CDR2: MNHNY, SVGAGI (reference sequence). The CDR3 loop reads CASSSGSSYNEQFF. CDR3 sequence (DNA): TGTGCCAGCAGTAGCGGGAGCTCCTACAATGAGCAGTTCTTC.

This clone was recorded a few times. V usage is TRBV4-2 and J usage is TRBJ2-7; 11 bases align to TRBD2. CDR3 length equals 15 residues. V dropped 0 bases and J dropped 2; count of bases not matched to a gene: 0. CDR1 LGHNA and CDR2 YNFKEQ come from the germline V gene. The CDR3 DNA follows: TGTGCCAGCAGCCAAGATAGCGGGGGGGCCTACGAGCAGTACTTC. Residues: CASSQDSGGAYEQYF.

CDR3 sequence (DNA): TGTGCCAGCAGCTTAGTAGGGAGTCGAGAGACCCAGTACTTC. Its protein product is CASSLVGSRETQYF. The chain uses TRBV11-2 and TRBJ2-5; weak D call: TRBD2 (5 bases). The CDR3 totals 14 residues. Trimming took 1 base from V and 4 from J, leaving 10 bases between them. Germline V gives CDR1 SGHAT, CDR2 FQNNGV.

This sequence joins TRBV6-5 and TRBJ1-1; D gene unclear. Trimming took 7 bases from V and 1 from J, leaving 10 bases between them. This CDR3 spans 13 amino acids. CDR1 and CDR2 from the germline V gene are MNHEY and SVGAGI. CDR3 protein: CASTLGANTEAFF. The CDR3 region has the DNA TGTGCCAGCACCCTGGGAGCGAACACTGAAGCTTTCTTT.

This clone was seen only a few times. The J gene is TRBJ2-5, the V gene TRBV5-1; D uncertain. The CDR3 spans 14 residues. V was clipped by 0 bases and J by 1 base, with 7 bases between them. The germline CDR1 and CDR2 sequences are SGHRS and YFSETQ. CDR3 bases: TGCGCCAGCAGCTTGGAACCGCTCCAAGAGACCCAGTACTTC. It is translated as CASSLEPLQETQYF.